What follows describes a single T cell receptor beta chain. The antigen is unknown. This sample is part of a study of early T cells in non-severe SARS-CoV-2 infection. For the study at large: Investigators sequenced bulk RNA drawn from unsorted whole blood, and chains remained unpaired. Whole-study findings and limits: VDJdb matching favored anti-spike CD8 responses, missing private and CD4 specificities.

Germline assignment: CDR1 SEHNR and CDR2 FQNEAQ (reference sequence). The CDR3 is made up of 14 amino acids. Trimming pared 3 bases from V and 1 base from J, leaving 9 bases between. The protocol attached unique molecular identifiers to individual cDNA molecules. TCRdb recomputed calls from the 5' RACE reads with MiXCR, one row per CDR3 protein. The table includes tens of thousands of distinct CDR3 sequences, under 15% detected once. The starting material was whole blood, obtained at baseline. This sequence originates from an adult who was a healthcare worker with PCR-confirmed SARS-CoV-2 infection or an uninfected control (not recorded which). V and J are TRBV7-9 and TRBJ1-1; D unresolved. The CDR3 coding sequence is TGTGCCAGCAGCTTTAGCTTAGGGAACACTGAAGCTTTCTTT. This gives the protein CASSFSLGNTEAFF.